The TCR beta chain described here comes from a study of cytomegalovirus exposure and HLA in healthy donors. As for the study in general: There were about 85 million unique TCRs (from HLA-typed donors) in an early data release.

Primers for the PCR totalled 60 Vbeta and 13 Jbeta. Assay: immunoSEQ multiplex PCR; the TCRdb copy retains only in-frame clones and omits some. Among some 150,000 clones listed, about 72% were seen once. In the case of this clone: Its target is unknown.

Study results and caveats: It was about 180 TCR beta chains that were listed as cytomegalovirus-associated. Upon later analysis, TCR association rates were observed to vary by HLA locus, being highest for DRB1 and lowest for HLA-C. An analysis done earlier found most TCR beta V segments productive about 87% or about 30% of the time.

The receptor comes from a man aged 55 to 70 in good health and CMV-seronegative. Source material: PBMCs.

CDR3 in DNA: TGTGCCTGGACGGGTAGCGGGATTTACGAGCAGTACTTC. Translated, it gives CAWTGSGIYEQYF. The V gene is TRBV30, the J gene TRBJ2-7, with 8 bases matching TRBD2. The CDR3 has 13 amino acids. CDR1 and CDR2 from the germline V gene are GTSNPN and SVGIG (reference sequence). With 4 bases clipped from V and 4 bases from J, the junction kept 6 bases outside the gene matches.